A selection of T cell receptor beta chains follows, all from one sample in a study of cytomegalovirus exposure and HLA in healthy donors. The method was immunoSEQ multiplex PCR; TCRdb's version includes in-frame clones alone and lacks a portion of them. The sample consists of approximately 150,000 clones, about 60% of them appearing once. The source material was PBMCs. The receptors here all came from a woman in her sixties in good health and CMV-seropositive. Each CDR3 is given without its conserved first and last residue. D genes are given only for firm matches. A row's size may be missing; if present it is once, few, many or a size class.

v_gene	abundance	j_gene	d_gene	CDR3aa
TRBV7-2	-	TRBJ2-7	TRBD1	ASSLPGQGFHEQY
TRBV5-6	-	TRBJ1-5	-	ASSLGRYQPQH
TRBV28	-	TRBJ1-4	-	ASSSGSTNEKLF
TRBV15	-	TRBJ2-7	-	ATSSRYRDSAYEQY
TRBV11-2	-	TRBJ2-4	-	ASSFAEPIQY
TRBV27	few	TRBJ1-1	-	ASRGQVAEAF
TRBV5-1	-	TRBJ2-1	-	ASSLGGFNERF
TRBV19	once	TRBJ2-2	-	ASSISGGTGELF
TRBV20-1	-	TRBJ2-3	-	SASGEDTQY
TRBV7-2	-	TRBJ2-1	TRBD2	ASSLGTSGSPGNEQF
TRBV30	few	TRBJ1-5	TRBD1	AWSKDRTPYSNQPQH
TRBV20-1	-	TRBJ1-4	-	SASDTRVF
TRBV25-1	-	TRBJ1-2	-	ASSEASNWGGGYT
TRBV7-2	-	TRBJ2-7	-	ASSSTTRGYEQY
TRBV4-3	few	TRBJ2-3	TRBD2	ASSQQTSGRGNTQY
TRBV28	-	TRBJ2-2	TRBD1	ASRGQGATGELF
TRBV4-3	-	TRBJ2-3	TRBD2	ASSEIAGGSDTQY
TRBV19	-	TRBJ1-5	TRBD1	ASSITGGGNQPQH
TRBV4-1	-	TRBJ1-5	-	ASSVQGSRYSNQPQH
TRBV5-1	-	TRBJ2-7	-	ASSSGGETYEQY
TRBV5-4	-	TRBJ1-2	TRBD1	ASSLRGHNYGYT
TRBV4-3	-	TRBJ2-3	-	ASSQEGGRDTQY
TRBV7-2	-	TRBJ1-1	-	ASSPLPVTDGFTEAF
TRBV18	-	TRBJ2-5	-	ASSPQGVETQY
TRBV7-9	-	TRBJ2-5	-	ASSFVPQGGKETQY
TRBV5-6	-	TRBJ2-7	-	ASRNDRFAYEQY
TRBV18	-	TRBJ2-2	-	TSSTRQDLNTGELF
TRBV10-3	-	TRBJ1-1	-	AISPFREGPSTEAF
TRBV5-6	-	TRBJ1-2	TRBD1	ASSLRDRRNYGYT
TRBV7-2	-	TRBJ2-4	-	ASTPPGTPKNIQY
TRBV28	once	TRBJ2-7	TRBD1	ASSLTGGAYEQY